The rows below give T cell receptor beta chains drawn from one sample of a study of blood T cell repertoires in COVID-19. Libraries were prepared by immunoSEQ multiplex PCR; TCRdb keeps only in-frame clonotypes and omits some of them. There are under 75,000 clones in the sample; 80% to 90% occur only once, and more than 2.5% lies in the top ten. The sequencing sample was made of peripheral blood. All receptors derive from a middle-aged man with acute or convalescent COVID-19. Each CDR3 is given with its conserved first and last residue. D genes are given only for firm matches. Part of the rows lack a size; the others show once, few, many or a class for expanded clones.

clone_size	v_call	j_call	d_call	cdr3_nt	cdr3_aa
-	TRBV10-3	TRBJ2-7	TRBD2	TGTGCCATCAAAGGGAGCGGGAGGGCCCACTCCTACGAGCAGTACTTC	CAIKGSGRAHSYEQYF
-	TRBV28	TRBJ2-7	TRBD1	TGTGCCATCAGTTGGGGGACAGGGGGATACGAGCAGTACTTC	CAISWGTGGYEQYF
few	TRBV6-6	TRBJ2-2	-	TGTGCCAGCAGTTATGACAGGCACACCGGGGAGCTGTTTTTT	CASSYDRHTGELFF
-	TRBV24-1	TRBJ1-1	-	TGTGCCACCAGGCCCCCCGGCCCGGGCACTGAAGCTTTCTTT	CATRPPGPGTEAFF
-	TRBV4-2	TRBJ1-2	-	TGTGCCAGCAGCCAAGGAGTAGGGGGATTTGACTATGGCTACACCTTC	CASSQGVGGFDYGYTF
once	TRBV3-1/TRBV3-2	TRBJ1-2	-	TGTGCCAGTCGCCCCGTCGAAAGAGTCGGTGGCTACACCTTC	CASRPVERVGGYTF
-	TRBV30	TRBJ2-1	TRBD2	TGTGCCTGGAGTGGGGGGACTAGAGGTGAGCAGTTCTTC	CAWSGGTRGEQFF
-	TRBV30	TRBJ1-4	-	TGTGCCTGGGGTACACAGGCGAATGAAAAACTGTTTTTT	CAWGTQANEKLFF
few	TRBV10-2	TRBJ1-2	TRBD1	TGCGCCAGCAGTGACCCCGGACAGGGGAACTATGGCTACACCTTC	CASSDPGQGNYGYTF
-	TRBV6-5	TRBJ2-5	-	TGTGCCAGCAATCCCCTAGGGGAAGAGACCCAGTACTTC	CASNPLGEETQYF
few	TRBV6-7	TRBJ1-2	-	TGTGCCCCCCCAGGGGAATTCTATAACTATGGCTACACCTTC	CAPPGEFYNYGYTF
-	TRBV19	TRBJ2-1	-	TGTGCCAGTAGTCCCCTAGGGACTGGAGCGGGTCTCTACAATGAGCAGTTCTTC	CASSPLGTGAGLYNEQFF
-	TRBV5-1	TRBJ1-1	-	TGCGCCAGCAGCTTGGGGGCCCCGAACACTGAAGCTTTCTTT	CASSLGAPNTEAFF
-	TRBV27	TRBJ1-2	-	TGTGCCAGCAGTTCCCACAGGATTCGCGGCTATGGCTACACCTTC	CASSSHRIRGYGYTF
-	TRBV25-1	TRBJ2-5	-	TGTGCCAGCAGTGAAGGGGGCTTAGAGACCCAGTACTTC	CASSEGGLETQYF
-	TRBV29-1	TRBJ2-1	TRBD1	TGCAGCGTTGAAGAACAGGGGGACAGCTCCTACAATGAGCAGTTCTTC	CSVEEQGDSSYNEQFF
-	TRBV7-9	TRBJ2-1	-	TGTGCCAGCAGCTTAGACCGGGACTCACTCAGCTCCTACAATGAGCAGTTCTTC	CASSLDRDSLSSYNEQFF
-	TRBV5-4	TRBJ2-1	-	TGTGCCAGCAGCTTGTCGAGTGGGCAGGGTGACAATGAGCAGTTCTTC	CASSLSSGQGDNEQFF
-	TRBV7-2	TRBJ1-1	-	TGTGCCAGCAGCTTAGGGGTGGGCAGGAAAGCTTTCTTT	CASSLGVGRKAFF
-	TRBV4-2	TRBJ2-7	TRBD1	TGTGCCAGCAGCCAAGAATACAGGGGAGAGGAGCAGTACTTC	CASSQEYRGEEQYF
-	TRBV7-2	TRBJ2-5	-	TGTGCCAGCAGCTCGGGACTTGAGAAAGAGACCCAGTACTTC	CASSSGLEKETQYF
-	TRBV24-1	TRBJ2-3	TRBD1	TGTGCCACCAGTGAACGACAGGGGCACACAGATACGCAGTATTTT	CATSERQGHTDTQYF
once	TRBV7-9	TRBJ2-5	TRBD1	TGTGCCAGCAGCTCAGGGGGTGGTGAGACCCAGTACTTC	CASSSGGGETQYF
-	TRBV5-1	TRBJ1-2	TRBD1	TGCGCCAGCAGCTTGATCGGACAGGGTAATGGCTACACCTTC	CASSLIGQGNGYTF
few	TRBV6-5	TRBJ2-1	-	TGTGCCAGCAGTTACCCTACCCAGGGGACCAATGAGCAGTTCTTC	CASSYPTQGTNEQFF
-	TRBV6-2/TRBV6-3	TRBJ1-5	TRBD1	TGTGCCAGCAGTTACCCGGGACAGGGTAACAATCAGCCCCAGCATTTT	CASSYPGQGNNQPQHF
once	TRBV4-1	TRBJ2-7	-	TGCGCCAGCAGCCAAGACCCACCGCAAGGACAGTCCTACGAGCAGTACTTC	CASSQDPPQGQSYEQYF
few	TRBV7-2	TRBJ1-6	-	TGTGCCAGCAGTGACATTTATAATTCACCCCTCCACTTT	CASSDIYNSPLHF
-	TRBV6-6	TRBJ2-2	-	TGTGCCAGTTGGTCGACTTTTAACACCGGGGAGCTGTTTTTT	CASWSTFNTGELFF
-	TRBV5-1	TRBJ2-2	TRBD2	TGCGCCAGCAGCCCTGGCCGGGGAGGGCCTTTACCCGGGGAGCTGTTTTTT	CASSPGRGGPLPGELFF
-	TRBV25-1	TRBJ2-3	TRBD2	TGTGCCAGGGGTAGCGGGAGGTCCCTCGCTAGCACAGATACGCAGTATTTT	CARGSGRSLASTDTQYF
-	TRBV11-3	TRBJ1-1	-	TGTGCCAGCAGGATGGAGGAGAACACTGAAGCTTTCTTT	CASRMEENTEAFF
-	TRBV19	TRBJ2-1	TRBD2	TGTGCCAGTAGTATAGGGCGGGTAGCGGGAGGTACCTACAATGAGCAGTTCTTC	CASSIGRVAGGTYNEQFF
-	TRBV6-2/TRBV6-3	TRBJ2-4	-	TGTGCCAGCAGTTACGTCATGGGCCCCCAAGCCAAAAACATTCAGTACTTC	CASSYVMGPQAKNIQYF
-	TRBV6-4	TRBJ2-2	-	TGTGCCAGCAGTGACTCGAGGCAGCCCGGGGAGCTGTTTTTT	CASSDSRQPGELFF
-	TRBV7-2	TRBJ2-5	-	TGTGCCAGCAGCCCACAGTGGACAGTCCAAGAGACCCAGTACTTC	CASSPQWTVQETQYF
-	TRBV7-2	TRBJ1-6	-	TGTGCCAGCAGCTTAGTCGGGACTCAAAATTCACCCCTCCACTTT	CASSLVGTQNSPLHF
-	TRBV29-1	TRBJ2-4	TRBD2	TGCAGCGTTGAAGACCTCACCCCCCAAACTAGCGGGAGGACCAAAAACATTCAGTACTTC	CSVEDLTPQTSGRTKNIQYF
-	TRBV24-1	TRBJ2-3	-	TGTGCCACCAGGGCCCGGGACCCGGGAGTCGATACGCAGTATTTT	CATRARDPGVDTQYF
-	TRBV5-1	TRBJ2-7	TRBD2	TGCGCCAGCAGCTTCGAAGCCCCCCGGGCGCCATTTAGCGGGAGCGGATACGAGCAGTACTTC	CASSFEAPRAPFSGSGYEQYF
-	TRBV5-5	TRBJ2-3	TRBD2	TGTGCCAGCAGCTTCATAGCGGGAGGGCCAAACACAGATACGCAGTATTTT	CASSFIAGGPNTDTQYF
once	TRBV6-5	TRBJ2-7	TRBD2	TGTGCCAGCAGTTGGGGACTAGCGGGAGCAGGTGAGCAGTACTTC	CASSWGLAGAGEQYF
-	TRBV28	TRBJ2-7	TRBD1	TGTGCCAGCAGTTTCCCCGGACAGGGGGACTACGAGCAGTACTTC	CASSFPGQGDYEQYF
few	TRBV7-9	TRBJ2-1	TRBD2	TGTGCCAGCGGACTAGCGAGATACAATGAGCAGTTCTTC	CASGLARYNEQFF
-	TRBV11-2	TRBJ1-3	-	TGTGCCAGCAGCATCCCCGGTTTGGGGGCATCTGGAAACACCATATATTTT	CASSIPGLGASGNTIYF
-	TRBV23-1	TRBJ2-2	TRBD2	TGCGCCAGCAGTCAATCGGTTTTGAGACTAGCGGGAGGACTTACCGGGGAGCTGTTTTTT	CASSQSVLRLAGGLTGELFF
-	TRBV6-2/TRBV6-3	TRBJ2-7	-	TGTGCCAGCAGTTTCAGGGCCCTGAGCTCCTACGAGCAGTACTTC	CASSFRALSSYEQYF
few	TRBV7-2	TRBJ1-3	TRBD1	TGTGCCAGCAGCTTAGTAATGGGGACAGGGGAAAACACCATATATTTT	CASSLVMGTGENTIYF
once	TRBV6-1	TRBJ1-5	-	TGTGCCAGCAGTGATCCGGGAGACAATCAGCCCCAGCATTTT	CASSDPGDNQPQHF
-	TRBV6-5	TRBJ2-3	-	TGTGCCAGCAGTTACACTAGCACAGATACGCAGTATTTT	CASSYTSTDTQYF
once	TRBV7-2	TRBJ1-2	-	TGTGCCAGCAGCCGCCCGACAGGCAACTATGGCTACACCTTC	CASSRPTGNYGYTF
-	TRBV28	TRBJ2-4	-	TGTGCCAGCAGAACTAACAACCCGAACATTCAGTACTTC	CASRTNNPNIQYF
-	TRBV19	TRBJ1-3	-	TGTGCCAGTAGTTTTCTCTCCGGAAACACCATATATTTT	CASSFLSGNTIYF